This T cell receptor (beta chain) was found in a study of blood T cell repertoires in COVID-19 (dated by TCRdb to the early 2020s). Looking at the study overall: Samples from collaborators originated in the United States, Italy and Spain and spanned both the acute and convalescent phases of COVID-19. The material from the prospective study consisted of cDNA or gDNA derived from T cells, B-cell-depleted T cells, or PBMCs. Deeply sampled blood TCRbeta repertoires from subjects exposed to, actively infected with, or recovered from COVID-19 were included in the dataset. The repertoires were made available in a free public database intended to serve as a resource for research on the immune response to SARS-CoV-2. The samples were drawn from two sources: the first 160 participants of the ongoing ImmuneRACE study, and fewer than 1,500 subjects contributed by 6 global collaborators. The sample metadata nearly always contained a de-identified subject ID, COVID-19 status, age in years and sex. Where available, HLA class I and class II types were obtained from metadata supplied by the sample provider rather than from assay-based typing. Study-wide conclusions, independent of this receptor: Clinical and demographic metadata were provided uncurated, with the amount varying by source and participant.

In the germline V gene (reference sequence), CDR1 corresponds to MNHEY and CDR2 to SMNVEV. The CDR3 holds 13 amino acids from the cysteine to the phenylalanine. The only DNA kept is the CDR3, 39 bases in frame from the first base. V is clipped by 5 bases and J by 3 bases, and the sequence between their germline boundaries is 7 bases long. TCRbeta CDR3 regions were amplified from genomic DNA by means of the immunoSEQ Assay, a bias-controlled multiplex PCR. In the source study's methods: The number of nucleated cells in each sample was estimated by amplification of reference gene primers within the assay. To quantify the absolute abundance of each unique TCRbeta CDR3 rearrangement, sequence reads were collapsed and filtered. For each sample, productive Simpson clonality was calculated as the square root of Simpson's diversity index across productive rearrangements. The clones in this table, taken by TCRdb from immuneACCESS, are in-frame only. Not every clone is retained; where verified, under half of the shortfall comes from an unresolved V gene, and the cause of the rest is unknown. V and J calls and clone size are copied from that table; D and trimming were computed from the DNA. Counted in this sample were 270,000 or so clones; approximately 91% of them appeared once. The ten largest account for under 3% of the sample.

Participants in the prospective study were aged roughly 18 to 100 years, lived in about two dozen United States geographic areas, and enrolled through a virtual design. To assign participants to cohorts, the prospective study relied on clinical history that participants themselves reported in a screening survey and a study questionnaire. In the prospective study, whole blood, serum and a nasopharyngeal or oropharyngeal swab were collected from each participant by mobile phlebotomists. Additional blood draws and questionnaires over an approximately two-month period could optionally be provided by prospective study participants. Prospective study blood samples were shipped either frozen or at room temperature before DNA extraction. Remarks on this clone: What antigen it recognizes has not been identified. No much larger clonotype is one base removed from it; base qualities were not supplied.

Sequenced material: PBMCs or T cells enriched from blood (not recorded which). This clonotype was obtained from a woman aged 40 to 50 with acute COVID-19. The rearranged segments are TRBV27 and TRBJ1-4; the D gene is unclear. The bases read TGTGCCAGCAGTGCAAGCTCTAATGAAAAACTGTTTTTT. It is translated as CASSASSNEKLFF.